The 27 T cell receptor beta chains in this list originate from one sample, sequenced in a study of T cell responses to AZD1222 COVID-19 vaccine. Clones were read by immunoSEQ multiplex PCR, and TCRdb kept only the in-frame ones, dropping some. The sample consists of 100,000 to 150,000 clones, approximately 83% of them appearing once. The input for sequencing was peripheral blood, taken on day 0 of AZD1222 vaccination. These receptors all stem from an adult in good health.

The V and J genes are TRBV6-2 or TRBV6-3 and TRBJ1-1; D remains unclear. Germline CDR1 is MNHEY and CDR2 is SVGEGT. Trimming took 3 bases from V and 4 from J, leaving 12 bases between them. There are 14 residues in the CDR3. The CDR3 is CASSYVGIGTEAFF. CDR3 DNA: TGTGCCAGCAGTTATGTGGGAATCGGCACTGAAGCTTTCTTT.

The J gene is TRBJ2-7, the V gene TRBV5-1; 10 positions agree with TRBD2. The CDR3 has 17 amino acids. V trimming: 4 bases; J trimming: 4 bases; junction bases outside the gene matches: 14. Germline-derived CDR1 and CDR2 are SGHRS and YFSETQ. The CDR3 nucleotides are TGCGCCAGCAGCCTCGGGGGACTAGCGAATCGGGCATACGAGCAGTACTTC. It codes for CASSLGGLANRAYEQYF.

As for this clone: Mismatch with germline at one junction end may stem from a read error. The J gene is TRBJ1-2, the V gene TRBV25-1; TRBD1 matches 7 bases. Germline CDR1 MGHDK, CDR2 SYGVNS. The length of the CDR3 is 13 residues. CDR3 protein: CASQGRGNCGYTF. The CDR3 DNA reads TGTGCCTCCCAAGGCAGGGGGAACTGTGGCTACACCTTC.

The chain uses TRBV9 and TRBJ1-4; 7 nucleotides line up with TRBD1. The V gene's germline CDR1 is SGDLS and CDR2 YYNGEE. The CDR3 is 16 residues long. Trimming cost V 4 bases and J 7 bases; bases outside gene matches: 13. CDR3 protein: CASSLTGGGSGEKLFF. The CDR3 DNA is TGTGCCAGCAGCCTCACCGGAGGGGGCTCCGGTGAAAAACTGTTTTTT.

V gene TRBV3-1 (or the pseudogene TRBV3-2) combines with J gene TRBJ2-7; TRBD2 is a possible D gene (6 bases). There are 14 residues in the CDR3. The ends were cut back, 2 bases at V and 5 bases at J, with 13 bases in the middle. Germline CDR1 and CDR2: LGHDT and YNNKEL (reference sequence). CDR3 amino acids: CASSQRREKNEQYF. In DNA form, the CDR3 reads TGTGCCAGCAGCCAAAGGAGGGAGAAAAACGAGCAGTACTTC.

This chain uses TRBV7-2 with TRBJ1-6; TRBD1 agrees at 12 bases. Germline CDR1 is SGHTA and CDR2 is FQGNSA. This CDR3 is 16 amino acids long. V dropped 3 bases and J dropped 9; count of bases not matched to a gene: 6. The CDR3: CASSFLGQGASSPLHF. The CDR3 DNA follows: TGTGCCAGCAGCTTCCTGGGACAGGGGGCGAGTTCACCCCTCCACTTT.

The chain recombines TRBV7-6 with TRBJ1-3; 9 bases fit TRBD1. The CDR3 is made up of 15 amino acids. Per germline, CDR1 SGHVS and CDR2 FNYEAQ. Germline trimming cut 5 bases from V and 2 bases from J; bases unmatched to any gene: 4. CDR3 coding DNA: TGTGCCAGCAGCCAATGGACAGGGGCTGGAAACACCATATATTTT. Its protein is CASSQWTGAGNTIYF.

This chain connects TRBV3-1 (or the pseudogene TRBV3-2) to TRBJ2-7; no definite D call. The CDR3 sequence is 14 residues long. Germline V lookup: CDR1 LGHDT, CDR2 YNNKEL (reference sequence). V lost 2 bases and J lost 5, with 13 bases in between. The CDR3 region is CASSQMSPSDEQYF. For the CDR3, the DNA is TGTGCCAGCAGCCAAATGAGCCCAAGCGACGAGCAGTACTTC.

This chain links TRBV7-2 with TRBJ1-5; TRBD1 is a possible D gene (5 bases). The CDR3 sequence is 14 residues long. The V and J ends lost 4 bases and 5 bases respectively, with 12 bases between them. CDR1 is SGHTA, CDR2 FQGNSA, per germline. The CDR3 loop is CASSSFVGDQPQHF. The CDR3 coding sequence is TGTGCCAGCAGCTCCTTTGTGGGGGATCAGCCCCAGCATTTT.

The chain employs TRBV6-5 and TRBJ1-1, with D perhaps TRBD1 (5 bases). The length of the CDR3 is 12 residues. Germline-derived CDR1 and CDR2 are MNHEY and SVGAGI. V lost 6 bases to trimming and J lost 7 bases, with 12 bases between them. The CDR3, as DNA: TGTGCCAGCAGCCCCGACAGAGTTGAAGCTTTCTTT. Translation: CASSPDRVEAFF.

This rearrangement joins TRBV15 to TRBJ1-5; possibly TRBD1 for D (5 bases). V dropped 3 bases and J dropped 0 bases, with 24 bases sitting between them. CDR1 LNHNV and CDR2 YYDKDF come from the germline V gene (reference sequence). CDR3 size: 20 residues. The CDR3 region is CATSSLPGRPFVGSNQPQHF. The DNA for the CDR3 is TGTGCCACCAGCAGCTTACCGGGACGACCCTTTGTTGGTAGCAATCAGCCCCAGCATTTT.

The V gene is TRBV4-2, the J gene TRBJ1-2; D is uncertain. Trimming removed 7 bases at V and 4 bases at J, with 16 bases between. The germline V gene has CDR1 LGHNA and CDR2 YNFKEQ. The CDR3 is made up of 14 amino acids. CDR3 bases: TGTGCCAGCAATGAGGCGAGCAGGCCCTATGGCTACACCTTC. It specifies CASNEASRPYGYTF.

The chain carries TRBV5-6 and TRBJ1-5; possible D gene TRBD1, 5 bases. This CDR3 region has 16 residues. Trimming took 0 bases from V and 7 from J, leaving 17 bases between them. CDR1 is SGHDT, CDR2 YYEEEE, per germline. The CDR3 region is CASSLGSGQVLQPQHF. The DNA for the CDR3 is TGTGCCAGCAGCTTGGGGTCGGGGCAGGTCTTGCAGCCCCAGCATTTT.

The rearrangement joins TRBV28 to TRBJ2-7; no clear D gene. Germline V CDR1 and CDR2: MDHEN, SYDVKM. The CDR3 length is 13 residues. The CDR3 protein is CATVQQIAYEQYF. The CDR3 DNA is TGTGCTACAGTCCAACAGATAGCCTACGAGCAGTACTTC. The variable domain in full, with the rest retrieved from reference TRBV28 and TRBJ2-7, is DVKVTQSSRYLVKRTGEKVFLECVQDMDHENMFWYRQDPGLGLRLIYFSYDVKMKEKGDIPEGYSVSREKKERFSLILESASTNQTSMYLCATVQQIAYEQYFGPGTRLTVT.

This clone was observed a single time. The chain links TRBV11-3 to TRBJ1-6, with D tentatively TRBD1 (5 bases). The CDR3 contains 18 residues. Trimming took 4 bases from V and 9 from J, leaving 25 bases between them. Germline V gene sequence: CDR1 SGHNT, CDR2 YENEEA. DNA of the CDR3: TGTGCCAGCAGCTCGCCGCGGGGGGTAGGACTAGCTACTTCACCCCTCCACTTT. Translation gives CASSSPRGVGLATSPLHF.

The genes are TRBV19 and TRBJ2-7; a weak D match, TRBD1 (5 bases). The CDR3 totals 15 residues. The V gene's germline CDR1 is LNHDA and CDR2 SQIVND (reference sequence). The ends were cut back, 5 bases at V and 2 bases at J, with 16 bases in the middle. The CDR3 sequence is CASSPLRQTAYEQYF. The DNA for the CDR3 is TGTGCCAGTAGTCCCCTCCGACAGACCGCCTACGAGCAGTACTTC.

The chain joins TRBV3-1 (or the pseudogene TRBV3-2) to TRBJ1-4; D is uncertain. The CDR3 length is 17 residues. V shed 6 bases and J shed 7 bases, with 24 bases lying between them. CDR1 is LGHDT, CDR2 YNNKEL, per germline (reference sequence). This CDR3 reads CASSHTTPGARSEKLFF. CDR3 bases: TGTGCCAGCAGTCATACCACCCCGGGAGCGAGGAGTGAAAAACTGTTTTTT.

The chain uses TRBV6-5 and TRBJ2-7, with TRBD2 matching 8 bases. The V gene end was trimmed by 2 bases and the J gene end by 0 bases; junction bases not matched to a gene: 6. The CDR3 runs to 16 residues. The germline gives CDR1 MNHEY, CDR2 SVGAGI. The CDR3 DNA is TGTGCCAGCAGTTACCCCTCCAGCGGGAGCTCCTACGAGCAGTACTTC. Encoded protein: CASSYPSSGSSYEQYF.

This chain links TRBV3-1 (or the pseudogene TRBV3-2) with TRBJ1-1; the D is unclear. Germline values: CDR1 LGHDT, CDR2 YNNKEL (reference sequence). Between the trimmed V and J ends, which lost 7 bases and 1 base, there was a span of 4 bases. CDR3 length: 11 amino acids. In nucleotides, the CDR3 is TGTGCCAGCATCAGGAACACTGAAGCTTTCTTT. Its translation is CASIRNTEAFF.

The CDR3 nucleotides are TGTGCCAGCAACAGGGGAGGAGAACGGACAGGGGATGAAAAACTGTTTTTT. Its translation is CASNRGGERTGDEKLFF. The chain uses TRBV2 and TRBJ1-4, with 9 bases fitting TRBD1. Germline CDR1 and CDR2: SNHLY and FYNNEI. The CDR3 loop spans 17 amino acids. V trimming: 7 bases; J trimming: 6 bases; junction bases outside the gene matches: 15.

This chain uses TRBV7-9 with TRBJ1-1; 7 bases fit TRBD1. V gave up 5 bases and J gave up 0 bases; unmatched junction bases: 6. This CDR3 has 15 residues. The germline V gene encodes CDR1 SEHNR and CDR2 FQNEAQ (reference sequence). CDR3 protein: CASSPGTAMNTEAFF. DNA for the CDR3: TGTGCCAGCAGCCCGGGGACAGCCATGAACACTGAAGCTTTCTTT.

The chain couples TRBV18 to TRBJ2-3, with D possibly being TRBD1 or TRBD2 (5 bases each). From germline, CDR1 is KGHSH and CDR2 LQKENI. CDR3 size: 15 residues. V was clipped by 4 bases and J by 1 base, with 12 bases between them. Here the CDR3 DNA reads TGTGCCAGCTCACAAGCTGGGGGACGCACAGATACGCAGTATTTT. Translated: CASSQAGGRTDTQYF.

The V call is TRBV2, the J call TRBJ2-1, with D possibly being TRBD1 (5 bases). V was pared by 7 bases and J by 12 bases, with 25 bases between. There are 15 residues in the CDR3. Germline V gene lookup returns CDR1 SNHLY and CDR2 FYNNEI. CDR3 in DNA: TGTGCCAGCAAAAAGGGTCAGGGTAAGATTGTCGGGCAGTTCTTC. Its translation is CASKKGQGKIVGQFF.

The V gene is TRBV5-4, the J gene TRBJ2-7; D perhaps matches TRBD2 (6 bases). The CDR3 is made up of 15 amino acids. V lost 5 bases to trimming and J lost 2 bases, with 17 bases between them. The germline V gene encodes CDR1 SGHNT and CDR2 YYREEE (reference sequence). Here the CDR3 DNA reads TGTGCCAGCAGAATAGCTAGCGAGGGAACCTACGAGCAGTACTTC. It codes for CASRIASEGTYEQYF. The complete variable domain, with remaining parts taken from reference TRBV5-4 and TRBJ2-7, reads ETGVTQSPTHLIKTRGQQVTLRCSSQSGHNTVSWYQQALGQGPQFIFQYYREEENGRGNFPPRFSGLQFPNYSSELNVNALELDDSALYLCASRIASEGTYEQYFGPGTRLTVT.

CDR3 DNA sequence: TGCAGCGCTCTAGCTTACGAGACCCAGTACTTC. As protein: CSALAYETQYF. This chain joins TRBV29-1 and TRBJ2-5, with D perhaps TRBD2 (5 bases). Trimming took off 7 bases at V and 5 bases at J, with 11 bases between the two ends. The CDR3 length is 11 residues. CDR1 and CDR2 (germline): SQVTM, ANQGSEA.

The rearrangement joins TRBV18 to TRBJ2-3; D may be TRBD2 (6 bases). V was cut by 3 bases and J by 2 bases, with 21 bases left in between. Germline values: CDR1 KGHSH, CDR2 LQKENI. There are 18 residues in the CDR3. The CDR3 DNA reads TGTGCCAGCTCACCGCGGGGACCTGGGGGTACCTCCACAGATACGCAGTATTTT. Translating gives CASSPRGPGGTSTDTQYF.

This clone came up a few times. CDR3 region: CASSQAPMGSYEQYF. The CDR3 nucleotides are TGCGCCAGCAGCCAAGCTCCTATGGGGTCCTACGAGCAGTACTTC. V usage is TRBV4-1 and J usage is TRBJ2-7; D unresolved. Germline CDR1 and CDR2: MGHRA and YSYEKL. Trimming pared 1 base from V and 1 base from J, leaving 11 bases between. The CDR3 extends over 15 amino acids.